The T cell receptor (beta chain) under discussion was sequenced for a study of blood T cells in healthy people across ages. There are a few counts of this clonotype. A second PCR of 7 to 11 cycles used a sample-barcoded 5' primer and a J-beta primer mix. TCRdb reanalysed the 5' RACE reads using MiXCR and keeps one entry per CDR3 protein. The repertoire includes over 700,000 distinct CDR3 sequences, around 25% of them detected once, and around 9.2% sits in the top ten. CDR1 is SGHRS, CDR2 YFSETQ, per germline. CDR3 length equals 13 residues. V was shortened by 2 bases and J by 6 bases, with 12 bases between the two germline ends. These same records also appear under a second study, on T cells of mothers and their children.

The rearrangement links TRBV5-1 to TRBJ2-7; D may be TRBD1 (5 bases). This sequence originates from a boy aged 5-17 years in good health. Sequencing was done on a sample of blood. The DNA of the CDR3 is TGCGCCAGCAGCTTCCCAGGGCAGAGCGAGCAGTACTTC. Amino acids: CASSFPGQSEQYF.